This passage covers 25 T cell receptor beta chains from one sample sequenced in a study of blood T cell repertoires in COVID-19. Assay: immunoSEQ multiplex PCR; the TCRdb copy retains only in-frame clones and omits some. This sample has approximately 260,000 clones, with around 89% found just once. Material: peripheral blood. These receptors all come from a woman between 40 and 50 years old with acute or convalescent COVID-19.

This rearrangement joins TRBV5-1 to TRBJ1-2, with a tentative D call TRBD1 (5 bases). The CDR3 loop spans 16 amino acids. V lost 0 bases to trimming and J lost 1 base, with 13 bases between them. Germline values: CDR1 SGHRS, CDR2 YFSETQ. CDR3 nucleotide sequence: TGCGCCAGCAGCTTGGAGACAGAGGTCCTTAACTATGGCTACACCTTC. This encodes CASSLETEVLNYGYTF. The full variable domain, completed using reference TRBV5-1 and TRBJ1-2, is KAGVTQTPRYLIKTRGQQVTLSCSPISGHRSVSWYQQTPGQGLQFLFEYFSETQRNKGNFPGRFSGRQFSNSRSEMNVSTLELGDSALYLCASSLETEVLNYGYTFGSGTRLTVV.

The J gene is TRBJ1-5, the V gene TRBV7-8; TRBD1 is a possible D gene (6 bases). Per germline, CDR1 SGHVS and CDR2 FQNEAQ. V dropped 1 base and J dropped 3 bases, with 10 bases sitting between them. CDR3 length equals 15 residues. Here the CDR3 reads CASSLDRVINQPQHF. The CDR3 bases are TGTGCCAGCAGCTTAGACAGGGTGATCAATCAGCCCCAGCATTTT.

CDR3 sequence reads: CASSYSTVTGELFF. The CDR3 coding sequence is TGTGCCAGCAGTTACTCGACAGTTACCGGGGAGCTGTTTTTT. The rearrangement links TRBV6-5 to TRBJ2-2; tentative D call: TRBD1 (5 bases). CDR3 length: 14 amino acids. The germline V gene has CDR1 MNHEY and CDR2 SVGAGI. Trimming stripped 0 bases from V and 5 bases from J, with 7 bases between.

The CDR3 region is CASSHPGTGIIFF. The CDR3 coding sequence is TGTGCCAGCAGCCATCCGGGGACAGGTATCATCTTCTTT. The rearrangement links TRBV6-6 to TRBJ1-1, with 8 bases identical to TRBD1. The V and J ends lost 6 bases and 14 bases, in that order; junction bases with no gene match: 14. The CDR3 loop spans 13 amino acids. Germline V gene data show CDR1 as MNHNY and CDR2 as SVGAGI (reference sequence).

The V gene is TRBV5-6, the J gene TRBJ1-2; 7 bases line up with TRBD1. The CDR3 is 13 residues long. Germline CDR1 reads SGHDT; CDR2 reads YYEEEE. Germline trimming cut 5 bases from V and 6 bases from J; bases unmatched to any gene: 7. The DNA of the CDR3 is TGTGCCAGCAGAAAGGGACAGAGGAATGGCTACACCTTC. Amino acid sequence: CASRKGQRNGYTF.

The V and J genes are TRBV5-4 and TRBJ2-6; D might be TRBD1 (7 bases). CDR1 is SGHNT and CDR2 is YYREEE in the germline V gene (reference sequence). Deletions cut 4 bases from V and 0 bases from J, with 17 bases between. The CDR3 loop spans 18 amino acids. CDR3 protein: CASSPGGRIHSGANVLTF. The CDR3 bases are TGTGCCAGCAGCCCAGGGGGGAGGATACACTCTGGGGCCAACGTCCTGACTTTC.

V gene TRBV2 combines with J gene TRBJ2-3; 7 nucleotides agree with TRBD2. Losses at the gene ends were 10 bases for V and 0 bases for J; bases not matched to a gene: 13. The CDR3 totals 16 residues. Germline V gene data show CDR1 as SNHLY and CDR2 as FYNNEI. Here the CDR3 DNA reads TGTGCCACCCGATTGAGCGGGGAACCTAGCACAGATACGCAGTATTTT. As protein: CATRLSGEPSTDTQYF.

The rearrangement joins TRBV3-1 (or the pseudogene TRBV3-2) to TRBJ2-3; 9 positions agree with TRBD2. CDR3 length equals 18 residues. Germline CDR1 is LGHDT and CDR2 is YNNKEL (reference sequence). With V trimmed by 1 base and J by 4 bases, 12 bases remained unmatched. CDR3 sequence (DNA): TGTGCCAGCAGCCAAGGACCTATCCTAGCGGGAAACGCAGATACGCAGTATTTT. This encodes CASSQGPILAGNADTQYF.

J is TRBJ1-6 and V is TRBV6-1; D unresolved. Germline CDR1 reads MNHNS; CDR2 reads SASEGT. Trimming stripped 3 bases from V and 12 bases from J, with 15 bases between. This CDR3 spans 14 amino acids. The CDR3 is CASSDTGEVEPLHF. The CDR3 DNA sequence: TGTGCCAGCAGTGATACCGGCGAGGTGGAACCCCTCCACTTT.

The chain combines TRBV18 with TRBJ1-2; TRBD1 is a possible D gene (5 bases). V dropped 3 bases and J dropped 0 bases, with 14 bases sitting between them. The germline V gene encodes CDR1 KGHSH and CDR2 LQKENI. This CDR3 contains 16 residues. In nucleotides, the CDR3 is TGTGCCAGCTCACCGTCCGTCGGGGGGACTAACTATGGCTACACCTTC. This sequence encodes CASSPSVGGTNYGYTF.

The chain recombines TRBV6-6 with TRBJ2-7; D remains ambiguous. The CDR3 runs 14 residues. Looked up from germline, CDR1 is MNHNY and CDR2 is SVGAGI (reference sequence). V lost 0 bases and J 1 base, leaving 7 bases between the germline ends. The CDR3 DNA is TGTGCCAGCAGTTACTCGTCAGTATCCTACGAGCAGTACGTC. Its translation is CASSYSSVSYEQYV.

The chain employs TRBV6-5 and TRBJ1-2, with 8 bases that match TRBD1. Trimming cost V 6 bases and J 0 bases; bases outside gene matches: 6. The CDR3 is 15 residues long. Germline V lookup: CDR1 MNHEY, CDR2 SVGAGI. In DNA, the CDR3 is TGTGCCAGCAGAACAGGACAGGGCCCTAACTATGGCTACACCTTC. Protein product: CASRTGQGPNYGYTF.

J is TRBJ1-1 and V is TRBV30; 7 nucleotides match TRBD1. There are 16 residues in the CDR3. V lost 3 bases, J lost 5 bases, and 15 bases stayed unmatched. Germline CDR1 is GTSNPN and CDR2 is SVGIG (reference sequence). This chain's CDR3 is CAWRDPWDSEETEAFF. CDR3 DNA sequence: TGTGCCTGGAGGGACCCATGGGACAGCGAGGAGACTGAAGCTTTCTTT.

The chain uses TRBV4-1 and TRBJ1-2, with D perhaps matching TRBD1 (6 bases). The V end lost 1 base, the J end lost 14 bases, and 20 bases lay between the germline ends. This CDR3 comprises 14 residues. Germline CDR1 is MGHRA and CDR2 is YSYEKL. CDR3 in DNA: TGCGCCAGCAGCCAAGGGGGAGGGGGGCCGTGGAGGACCTTC. This sequence encodes CASSQGGGGPWRTF.

A note on this clone: Other DNA sequences in the sample encode the same CDR3. The chain has TRBV5-1 and TRBJ2-3, with 10 bases aligning to TRBD2. The CDR3 runs 15 residues. J lost 2 bases, V lost 5 bases, and 5 bases had no gene match. The V gene's germline CDR1 is SGHRS and CDR2 YFSETQ. The chain's CDR3 is CASSPGLAVTDTQYF. Here the CDR3 DNA reads TGCGCCAGCAGTCCCGGACTAGCGGTCACAGATACGCAGTATTTT.

The chain employs TRBV20-1 and TRBJ1-2, with D possibly TRBD1 on 6 matching bases. V was shortened by 4 bases and J by 8 bases, with 11 bases between the two germline ends. This CDR3 contains 11 residues. CDR1 and CDR2 from the germline V gene are DFQATT and SNEGSKA (reference sequence). CDR3 protein: CSATGQKGYTF. In nucleotides, the CDR3 is TGCAGTGCTACCGGACAGAAAGGCTACACCTTC.

The V and J genes are TRBV5-8 and TRBJ1-4; TRBD1 might be the D (5 bases). Between the trimmed V and J ends, which lost 4 bases and 6 bases, there was a span of 19 bases. The CDR3 contains 16 residues. Germline CDR1 SGHTS, CDR2 YDEGEE. DNA for the CDR3: TGTGCCAGCAGCCCGGCAGGGTGGGGATACTATGAAAAACTGTTTTTT. Translated: CASSPAGWGYYEKLFF. The full variable domain, completed using reference TRBV5-8 and TRBJ1-4, is EAGVTQSPTHLIKTRGQQATLRCSPISGHTSVYWYQQALGLGLQFLLWYDEGEERNRGNFPPRFSGRQFPNYSSELNVNALELEDSALYLCASSPAGWGYYEKLFFGSGTQLSVL.

The gene calls are TRBV4-1 and TRBJ1-2; TRBD1 aligns across 7 bases. The CDR3 spans 14 residues. V trimming: 6 bases; J trimming: 0 bases; junction bases outside the gene matches: 4. Germline loops: CDR1 MGHRA, CDR2 YSYEKL. Here the CDR3 reads CASRETGTNYGYTF. The CDR3 DNA sequence: TGCGCCAGCAGGGAGACAGGGACTAACTATGGCTACACCTTC.

The J gene is TRBJ2-7, the V gene TRBV5-8; tentative D call: TRBD2 (6 bases). The CDR3 totals 15 residues. Germline V gene lookup returns CDR1 SGHTS and CDR2 YDEGEE. The V end lost 2 bases, the J end lost 1 base, and 13 bases lay between the germline ends. The DNA of the CDR3 is TGTGCCAGCAGCTTATGGGGACTCGGGTCCTACGAGCAGTACGTC. Its translation: CASSLWGLGSYEQYV.

This clone was counted once. The J gene is TRBJ1-1, the V gene TRBV11-2; D is ambiguous. Trimming took off 1 base at V and 4 bases at J, with 10 bases between the two ends. Germline-derived CDR1 and CDR2 are SGHAT and FQNNGV. The CDR3 runs to 14 residues. CDR3 in amino acids: CASSLAGGSTEAFF. The CDR3, as DNA: TGTGCCAGCAGCTTAGCAGGTGGGAGCACTGAAGCTTTCTTT.

The chain is built from TRBV30 and TRBJ1-6, with 10 nucleotides matching TRBD1. The CDR3 totals 15 residues. V lost 3 bases, J lost 10 bases, and 9 bases stayed unmatched. Germline loops: CDR1 GTSNPN, CDR2 SVGIG (reference sequence). The CDR3 DNA is TGTGCCTGGAGCCCTGGACAGGGGGGGTGGTCACCCCTCCACTTT. Translating it yields CAWSPGQGGWSPLHF.

This chain uses TRBV4-1 with TRBJ2-5, with 15 nucleotides matching TRBD2. CDR3 length equals 17 residues. Germline lookup yields CDR1 MGHRA and CDR2 YSYEKL. J gave up 2 bases and V 2 bases, and 3 bases lay outside the gene matches. The CDR3 DNA follows: TGCGCCAGCAGCCAATGGGGACTAGCGGGGGGACAAGAGACCCAGTACTTC. Residues: CASSQWGLAGGQETQYF.

This chain connects TRBV5-1 to TRBJ1-3; possible D gene TRBD1, 6 bases. The V and J ends lost 0 bases and 3 bases respectively, with 7 bases between them. CDR1 is SGHRS and CDR2 is YFSETQ in the germline V gene. The CDR3 is made up of 14 amino acids. The CDR3 loop is CASSLVDSGNTIYF. As DNA, the CDR3 is TGCGCCAGCAGCTTGGTGGACAGTGGAAACACCATATATTTT.

The genes are TRBV6-5 and TRBJ1-2, with unresolved D. CDR1 and CDR2 (germline): MNHEY, SVGAGI. The CDR3 sequence is 13 residues long. V lost 0 bases and J lost 4, with 6 bases in between. CDR3 bases: TGTGCCAGCAGTTACTCGTCTTCCTATGGCTACACCTTC. It translates to CASSYSSSYGYTF.

The chain uses TRBV19 and TRBJ1-5; D may be TRBD1 (5 bases). The V end lost 7 bases, the J end lost 0 bases, and 28 bases lay between the germline ends. This CDR3 has 20 residues. Looked up from germline, CDR1 is LNHDA and CDR2 is SQIVND (reference sequence). The CDR3 coding sequence is TGTGCCAGTACCATCCACCATTTCAGGGCGGGGGTCGATAGCAATCAGCCCCAGCATTTT. As protein: CASTIHHFRAGVDSNQPQHF.